This entry lists 2 T cell receptor beta chains sequenced from one sample in a study of blood T cell repertoires in COVID-19. The method was immunoSEQ multiplex PCR; TCRdb's version includes in-frame clones alone and lacks a portion of them. Of fewer than 350,000 clones detected, approximately 89% appear once; the ten largest clones hold 3% to 4%. Sequenced input: peripheral blood. These receptors all come from a woman aged 60 to 75 with COVID-19, enrolled during active disease.

This clone was counted a single time. This rearrangement joins TRBV6-1 to TRBJ2-2, with TRBD2 as a possible D gene (6 bases). Germline V gene sequence: CDR1 MNHNS, CDR2 SASEGT. This CDR3 is 19 amino acids long. V lost 2 bases to trimming and J lost 0 bases, with 19 bases between them. The CDR3 nucleotides are TGTGCCAGCAGTGAAAAATCGAGACTAGGGATCGCGAACACCGGGGAGCTGTTTTTT. The encoded protein is CASSEKSRLGIANTGELFF.

This clone has only one observation. This chain connects TRBV7-3 to TRBJ2-7, with unresolved D. Germline values: CDR1 SGHTA, CDR2 FQGTGA. The germline V and J ends were trimmed by 5 bases and 2 bases, with 16 bases remaining between them. The CDR3 is 15 amino acids. The CDR3 loop is CASSPSASSTYEQYF. The CDR3 nucleotides are TGTGCCAGCAGCCCCTCCGCCAGTTCGACCTACGAGCAGTACTTC.